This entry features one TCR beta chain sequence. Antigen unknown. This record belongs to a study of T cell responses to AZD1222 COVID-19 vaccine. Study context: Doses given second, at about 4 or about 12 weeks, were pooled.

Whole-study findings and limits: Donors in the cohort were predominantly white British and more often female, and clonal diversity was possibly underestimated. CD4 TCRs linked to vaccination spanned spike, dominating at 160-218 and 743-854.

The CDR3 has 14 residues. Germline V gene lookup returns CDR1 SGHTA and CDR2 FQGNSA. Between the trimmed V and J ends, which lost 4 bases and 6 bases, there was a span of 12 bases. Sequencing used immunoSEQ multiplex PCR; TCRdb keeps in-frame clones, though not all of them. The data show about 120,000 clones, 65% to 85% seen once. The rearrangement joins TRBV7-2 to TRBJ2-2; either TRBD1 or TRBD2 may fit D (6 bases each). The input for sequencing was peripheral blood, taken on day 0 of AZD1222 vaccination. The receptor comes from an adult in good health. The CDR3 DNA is TGTGCCAGCAGCTCGGCCGGGGGCTCCGGGGAGCTGTTTTTT. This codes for CASSSAGGSGELFF.